The rows below give T cell receptor beta chains drawn from one sample of a study of post-analysis software for immune sequencing data. MiXCR was run by TCRdb on the PCR reads, yielding one entry per CDR3 protein. Among 650,000 to 850,000 distinct CDR3 sequences listed, about 53% were seen once. Sequencing input: blood. All receptors derive from a girl under 18 with multiple sclerosis. CDR3s include the opening cysteine and the closing phenylalanine or tryptophan. Fields, in order: clone size, D gene, J gene, CDR3 length, V gene, CDR3 protein, CDR3 DNA. The D gene is left open where the match is weak. Part of the rows lack a size; the others show once, few, many or a class for expanded clones.

clone size: NA
D gene: NA
J gene: TRBJ2-7
CDR3 length: 13
V gene: TRBV5-1
CDR3 protein: CASRGPEAYEQYF
CDR3 DNA: TGCGCCAGCAGGGGGCCGGAGGCCTACGAGCAGTACTTC

clone size: few
D gene: NA
J gene: TRBJ2-2
CDR3 length: 15
V gene: TRBV5-1
CDR3 protein: CASSLEGGSTGELFF
CDR3 DNA: TGCGCCAGCAGCTTGGAAGGGGGAAGCACCGGGGAGCTGTTTTTT

clone size: few
D gene: TRBD1
J gene: TRBJ2-7
CDR3 length: 15
V gene: TRBV6-5
CDR3 protein: CASSVTGTGSYEQYF
CDR3 DNA: TGTGCCAGCAGTGTGACCGGGACAGGGTCCTACGAGCAGTACTTC

clone size: NA
D gene: TRBD2
J gene: TRBJ2-7
CDR3 length: 13
V gene: TRBV25-1
CDR3 protein: CASSEASGYEQYF
CDR3 DNA: TGTGCCAGCAGTGAAGCTAGCGGCTACGAGCAGTACTTC

clone size: NA
D gene: NA
J gene: TRBJ1-2
CDR3 length: 16
V gene: TRBV18
CDR3 protein: CASSPQGRSTSYGYTF
CDR3 DNA: TGTGCCAGCTCACCACAGGGGCGAAGCACCTCCTATGGCTACACCTTC

clone size: NA
D gene: TRBD1
J gene: TRBJ2-7
CDR3 length: 21
V gene: TRBV6-1
CDR3 protein: CASSPIRGSGTGGDRINEQYF
CDR3 DNA: TGTGCCAGCAGTCCAATCCGTGGTTCCGGGACAGGGGGCGATCGTATTAACGAGCAGTACTTC

clone size: NA
D gene: TRBD2
J gene: TRBJ2-5
CDR3 length: 12
V gene: TRBV20-1
CDR3 protein: CSARGGAETQYF
CDR3 DNA: TGCAGTGCTAGGGGAGGGGCAGAGACCCAGTACTTC

clone size: NA
D gene: NA
J gene: TRBJ2-2
CDR3 length: 15
V gene: TRBV4-1
CDR3 protein: CASSTEIQNTGELFF
CDR3 DNA: TGCGCCAGCAGCACTGAGATACAGAACACCGGGGAGCTGTTTTTT

clone size: few
D gene: NA
J gene: TRBJ2-5
CDR3 length: 13
V gene: TRBV7-9
CDR3 protein: CASSLWPKETQYF
CDR3 DNA: TGTGCCAGCAGCTTGTGGCCCAAAGAGACCCAGTACTTC

clone size: few
D gene: TRBD1
J gene: TRBJ2-5
CDR3 length: 13
V gene: TRBV3-1
CDR3 protein: CASRPTGGETQYF
CDR3 DNA: TGTGCCAGCAGACCGACAGGGGGAGAGACCCAGTACTTC

clone size: NA
D gene: NA
J gene: TRBJ2-6
CDR3 length: 16
V gene: TRBV14
CDR3 protein: CASSQTAQSGANVLTF
CDR3 DNA: TGTGCCAGCAGCCAGACGGCCCAATCAGGGGCCAACGTCCTGACTTTC

clone size: NA
D gene: TRBD2
J gene: TRBJ2-3
CDR3 length: 19
V gene: TRBV15
CDR3 protein: CATSREPLGAAGGPDTQYF
CDR3 DNA: TGTGCCACCAGCAGAGAGCCCCTTGGGGCAGCGGGAGGGCCAGATACGCAGTATTTT

clone size: NA
D gene: NA
J gene: TRBJ1-2
CDR3 length: 12
V gene: TRBV4-1
CDR3 protein: CASSQNRYGYTF
CDR3 DNA: TGCGCCAGCAGCCAAAACAGGTATGGCTACACCTTC

clone size: NA
D gene: NA
J gene: TRBJ2-7
CDR3 length: 14
V gene: TRBV25-1
CDR3 protein: CASTDRRWGHEQYF
CDR3 DNA: TGTGCCAGCACCGACAGGCGCTGGGGCCACGAGCAGTACTTC

clone size: NA
D gene: NA
J gene: TRBJ1-6
CDR3 length: 15
V gene: TRBV12-3/TRBV12-4
CDR3 protein: CASSLAGGDNSPLHF
CDR3 DNA: TGTGCCAGCAGTTTAGCCGGGGGAGATAATTCACCCCTCCACTTT

clone size: few
D gene: NA
J gene: TRBJ1-4
CDR3 length: 14
V gene: TRBV29-1
CDR3 protein: CSVEATATNEKLFF
CDR3 DNA: TGCAGCGTTGAAGCGACAGCAACTAATGAAAAACTGTTTTTT

clone size: NA
D gene: TRBD2
J gene: TRBJ2-5
CDR3 length: 16
V gene: TRBV20-1
CDR3 protein: CSARDLLAGLKETQYF
CDR3 DNA: TGCAGTGCTAGAGATCTCCTAGCGGGATTAAAAGAGACCCAGTACTTC

clone size: few
D gene: NA
J gene: TRBJ1-2
CDR3 length: 13
V gene: TRBV12-3/TRBV12-4
CDR3 protein: CASSLQPPYGYTF
CDR3 DNA: TGTGCCAGCAGTTTGCAGCCTCCCTATGGCTACACCTTC

clone size: few
D gene: TRBD2
J gene: TRBJ2-7
CDR3 length: 18
V gene: TRBV15
CDR3 protein: CATSRGTSTSGRSSEQYF
CDR3 DNA: TGTGCCACCAGCAGAGGGACCTCGACTAGCGGGAGATCGAGTGAGCAGTACTTC

clone size: once
D gene: NA
J gene: TRBJ2-3
CDR3 length: 16
V gene: TRBV12-5
CDR3 protein: CASGLEPGGSTDTQYF
CDR3 DNA: TGTGCTAGTGGTTTGGAGCCGGGGGGCAGCACAGATACGCAGTATTTT

clone size: NA
D gene: TRBD2
J gene: TRBJ2-1
CDR3 length: 15
V gene: TRBV10-2
CDR3 protein: CASSGGTSPSNEQFF
CDR3 DNA: TGCGCCAGCAGTGGTGGGACTAGCCCCTCGAATGAGCAGTTCTTC

clone size: NA
D gene: NA
J gene: TRBJ2-5
CDR3 length: 13
V gene: TRBV5-1
CDR3 protein: CASTASPGETQYF
CDR3 DNA: TGCGCCAGCACGGCTAGCCCGGGGGAGACCCAGTACTTC

clone size: NA
D gene: TRBD2
J gene: TRBJ2-3
CDR3 length: 15
V gene: TRBV7-3
CDR3 protein: CASSPRGGAADTQYF
CDR3 DNA: TGTGCCAGCAGCCCGCGCGGGGGGGCGGCAGATACGCAGTATTTT

clone size: NA
D gene: TRBD1
J gene: TRBJ2-6
CDR3 length: 18
V gene: TRBV12-3/TRBV12-4
CDR3 protein: CASRRLMGQGTGANVLTF
CDR3 DNA: TGTGCCAGCAGACGTCTGATGGGACAGGGCACTGGGGCCAACGTCCTGACTTTC

clone size: few
D gene: TRBD2
J gene: TRBJ2-7
CDR3 length: 19
V gene: TRBV4-1
CDR3 protein: CASSRISLGLAGNRYEQYF
CDR3 DNA: TGCGCCAGCAGCCGGATCAGCCTGGGGCTAGCGGGCAATAGGTACGAGCAGTACTTC

clone size: NA
D gene: NA
J gene: TRBJ2-3
CDR3 length: 14
V gene: TRBV29-1
CDR3 protein: CSVDYWISTDTQYF
CDR3 DNA: TGCAGCGTTGATTACTGGATTAGCACAGATACGCAGTATTTT

clone size: once
D gene: NA
J gene: TRBJ2-3
CDR3 length: 16
V gene: TRBV5-1
CDR3 protein: CASSLEPLAGADTQYF
CDR3 DNA: TGCGCCAGCAGCTTGGAACCTCTCGCTGGGGCAGATACGCAGTATTTT

clone size: NA
D gene: NA
J gene: TRBJ1-5
CDR3 length: 17
V gene: TRBV4-1
CDR3 protein: CASSQEGQGGSNQPQHF
CDR3 DNA: TGCGCCAGCAGCCAAGAGGGCCAGGGTGGGAGCAATCAGCCCCAGCATTTT

clone size: few
D gene: TRBD2
J gene: TRBJ2-1
CDR3 length: 16
V gene: TRBV5-1
CDR3 protein: CASSVPGLATYNEQFF
CDR3 DNA: TGCGCCAGCAGCGTACCGGGACTAGCGACATACAATGAGCAGTTCTTC

clone size: NA
D gene: NA
J gene: TRBJ1-2
CDR3 length: 11
V gene: TRBV5-6
CDR3 protein: CASSQTDGYTF
CDR3 DNA: TGTGCCAGCAGCCAGACAGATGGCTACACCTTC

clone size: many
D gene: TRBD2
J gene: TRBJ2-1
CDR3 length: 18
V gene: TRBV7-9
CDR3 protein: CASSLVTSGGRPYNEQFF
CDR3 DNA: TGTGCCAGCAGCTTAGTAACTAGCGGGGGCCGACCCTACAATGAGCAGTTCTTC

clone size: NA
D gene: NA
J gene: TRBJ2-3
CDR3 length: 13
V gene: TRBV7-3
CDR3 protein: CASSLRPRDTQYF
CDR3 DNA: TGTGCCAGCAGCTTACGACCCCGAGATACGCAGTATTTT

clone size: NA
D gene: NA
J gene: TRBJ2-1
CDR3 length: 16
V gene: TRBV21-1
CDR3 protein: CASSKARTGSLDEQFF
CDR3 DNA: TGTGCCAGCAGCAAAGCGCGCACAGGCTCCCTCGATGAGCAGTTCTTC

clone size: NA
D gene: NA
J gene: TRBJ2-3
CDR3 length: 17
V gene: TRBV5-5
CDR3 protein: CASSLAVRATLTDTQYF
CDR3 DNA: TGTGCCAGCAGCTTGGCCGTCCGGGCTACCTTAACGGATACGCAGTATTTT

clone size: NA
D gene: NA
J gene: TRBJ1-1
CDR3 length: 15
V gene: TRBV13
CDR3 protein: CASSLVHAGGTEAFF
CDR3 DNA: TGTGCCAGCAGCTTAGTGCATGCCGGGGGCACTGAAGCTTTCTTT

clone size: few
D gene: TRBD1
J gene: TRBJ2-3
CDR3 length: 14
V gene: TRBV7-3
CDR3 protein: CASSLDRGGDTQYF
CDR3 DNA: TGTGCCAGCAGCCTGGACAGGGGGGGAGATACGCAGTATTTT

clone size: many
D gene: TRBD1
J gene: TRBJ2-7
CDR3 length: 15
V gene: TRBV9
CDR3 protein: CASSVGTGTSYEQYF
CDR3 DNA: TGTGCCAGCAGCGTTGGGACAGGTACCTCCTACGAGCAGTACTTC

clone size: NA
D gene: NA
J gene: TRBJ2-7
CDR3 length: 15
V gene: TRBV11-1
CDR3 protein: CARRIQLVKGYEQYF
CDR3 DNA: TGTGCCAGACGAATCCAGCTTGTTAAGGGCTACGAGCAGTACTTC

clone size: NA
D gene: NA
J gene: TRBJ2-3
CDR3 length: 15
V gene: TRBV12-3/TRBV12-4
CDR3 protein: CASSLRVQGADTQYF
CDR3 DNA: TGTGCCAGCAGTTTGAGGGTCCAGGGCGCAGATACGCAGTATTTT

clone size: NA
D gene: NA
J gene: TRBJ2-7
CDR3 length: 16
V gene: TRBV6-2/TRBV6-3
CDR3 protein: CASSTRQVLAAYEQYF
CDR3 DNA: TGTGCCAGCAGTACGCGGCAGGTACTAGCTGCCTACGAGCAGTACTTC

clone size: few
D gene: NA
J gene: TRBJ2-7
CDR3 length: 10
V gene: TRBV29-1
CDR3 protein: CSVGGREQYF
CDR3 DNA: TGCAGCGTTGGAGGGCGCGAGCAGTACTTC

clone size: NA
D gene: NA
J gene: TRBJ2-1
CDR3 length: 18
V gene: TRBV7-6
CDR3 protein: CASSLVAGRGISYNEQFF
CDR3 DNA: TGTGCCAGCAGCTTAGTCGCGGGACGGGGAATCTCCTACAATGAGCAGTTCTTC

clone size: NA
D gene: NA
J gene: TRBJ1-5
CDR3 length: 15
V gene: TRBV4-2
CDR3 protein: CASSQRPDSSQPQHF
CDR3 DNA: TGTGCCAGCAGCCAACGACCCGATTCAAGTCAGCCCCAGCATTTT

clone size: NA
D gene: NA
J gene: TRBJ2-7
CDR3 length: 15
V gene: TRBV6-5
CDR3 protein: CASNLGPRLFYEQYF
CDR3 DNA: TGTGCCAGCAATCTCGGTCCGAGGCTATTCTACGAGCAGTACTTC

clone size: NA
D gene: TRBD2
J gene: TRBJ2-1
CDR3 length: 17
V gene: TRBV7-9
CDR3 protein: CASSQGTSGPPADEQFF
CDR3 DNA: TGTGCCAGCAGCCAAGGGACTAGCGGGCCCCCGGCCGATGAGCAGTTCTTC

clone size: NA
D gene: NA
J gene: TRBJ2-1
CDR3 length: 13
V gene: TRBV6-6
CDR3 protein: CASSPGESYEQFF
CDR3 DNA: TGTGCCAGCAGCCCCGGGGAGTCCTACGAGCAGTTCTTC

clone size: once
D gene: TRBD2
J gene: TRBJ2-1
CDR3 length: 15
V gene: TRBV7-9
CDR3 protein: CASSLGLAVRGEQFF
CDR3 DNA: TGTGCCAGCAGCTTAGGACTAGCGGTTAGGGGGGAGCAGTTCTTC

clone size: NA
D gene: NA
J gene: TRBJ1-6
CDR3 length: 13
V gene: TRBV5-1
CDR3 protein: CASSLDMRSPLHF
CDR3 DNA: TGCGCCAGCAGCTTGGACATGCGGTCACCCCTCCACTTT

clone size: few
D gene: NA
J gene: TRBJ2-1
CDR3 length: 14
V gene: TRBV20-1
CDR3 protein: CSARAGEEGNEQFF
CDR3 DNA: TGCAGTGCTAGAGCGGGAGAGGAGGGCAATGAGCAGTTCTTC

clone size: NA
D gene: NA
J gene: TRBJ1-2
CDR3 length: 12
V gene: TRBV6-5
CDR3 protein: CASGLLGYGYTF
CDR3 DNA: TGTGCCAGCGGGCTCCTGGGCTATGGCTACACCTTC